This TCR beta chain was sequenced during a study of neurological immune-mediated disorders. This clonotype was observed many times. Its antigen remains unknown. This CDR3 is built from 13 residues. In germline, CDR1 is DFQATT, CDR2 SNEGSKA (reference sequence). V shed 7 bases, J shed 3 bases, and the junction held 9 bases outside the gene matches. Study findings and constraints: The phylogenetic placement of 18 of 34 multiple sclerosis patients' repertoires in one related-CDR3 cluster constitutes a possible signature.

Synthesis of cDNA was carried out by template-switch 5'RACE. The reaction used 10-nucleotide random UMIs. TCRdb redid the calling of the 5' RACE reads with MiXCR, one entry per CDR3 protein. The sample has more than 50,000 distinct CDR3 sequences, 4% to 6% seen once. The gene calls are TRBV20-1 and TRBJ2-7; 7 bases are a match to TRBD2. The origin of this receptor is a woman aged 25 to 45 with multiple sclerosis. The sequenced material came from PBMCs. CDR3 DNA: TGCAGTGACACACGGGCGGGGGTCTACGAGCAGTACTTC. Protein: CSDTRAGVYEQYF.